Each of the 15 T cell receptor beta chains below was sequenced from the same sample in a study of shared clonotypes between healthy human individuals. The repertoire was sequenced with immunoSEQ multiplex PCR; TCRdb's copy has only in-frame clones and lacks some. This sample has millions of clones, with just over 90% found just once. The sequenced material came from naive CD4+ T cells sorted from blood. Stated subset: CD45RA+ positively selected. These receptor sequences come from a man in his late teens or twenties in good health.

The V call is TRBV28, the J call TRBJ2-7; 7 nucleotides line up with TRBD2. Germline V gene lookup returns CDR1 MDHEN and CDR2 SYDVKM. CDR3 length equals 14 residues. Losses at the gene ends were 2 bases for V and 6 bases for J; bases not matched to a gene: 7. CDR3 in amino acids: CASSLGPAGAEQYF. The CDR3 DNA reads TGTGCCAGCAGTTTAGGCCCCGCGGGAGCCGAGCAGTACTTC. The whole variable domain, filled in from reference TRBV28 and TRBJ2-7, reads DVKVTQSSRYLVKRTGEKVFLECVQDMDHENMFWYRQDPGLGLRLIYFSYDVKMKEKGDIPEGYSVSREKKERFSLILESASTNQTSMYLCASSLGPAGAEQYFGPGTRLTVT.

The V gene is TRBV7-9, the J gene TRBJ1-6, with D perhaps TRBD1 (6 bases). The CDR3 loop spans 16 amino acids. Germline assignment: CDR1 SEHNR and CDR2 FQNEAQ (reference sequence). V was trimmed by 1 base and J by 10 bases, leaving 17 bases between them. DNA for the CDR3: TGTGCCAGCAGCTTAGGGGCAGGGGCAGTAAGGTCACCCCTCCACTTT. Protein sequence: CASSLGAGAVRSPLHF.

The chain carries TRBV15 and TRBJ2-5, with 9 bases lining up with TRBD2. The J call may be incorrect, as the DNA end agrees better with TRBJ2-7. The germline V gene has CDR1 LNHNV and CDR2 YYDKDF (reference sequence). The CDR3 length is 14 residues. CDR3 bases: TGTGCCACCAGCAGTAGCGGGAGCTCCTACGAGCAGTACTTC. This sequence encodes CATSSSGSSYEQYF.

For the CDR3, the DNA is TGTGCCAGCAGTGACGACGGGGCCGCCTACGAGCAGTACTTC. Amino acids: CASSDDGAAYEQYF. This rearrangement joins TRBV2 to TRBJ2-7; D assignment may be TRBD1 or TRBD2 (5 bases each). The V end was cut by 3 bases, the J end by 2 bases, with 11 bases between. The CDR3 sequence is 14 residues long. Germline CDR1 reads SNHLY; CDR2 reads FYNNEI.

The chain uses TRBV15 and TRBJ2-7; the match to TRBD1 covers 7 bases. From germline, CDR1 is LNHNV and CDR2 YYDKDF (reference sequence). The CDR3 runs 13 residues. V lost 5 bases, J lost 4 bases, and 5 bases stayed unmatched. DNA for the CDR3: TGTGCCACCAGCCGTAACAGGGGATACGAGCAGTACTTC. Translation: CATSRNRGYEQYF.

The V gene is TRBV9, the J gene TRBJ2-2; 8 bases fit TRBD1. The CDR3 totals 15 residues. Germline trimming cut 2 bases from V and 3 bases from J; bases unmatched to any gene: 3. Germline CDR1 SGDLS, CDR2 YYNGEE. The CDR3 region has the DNA TGTGCCAGCAGCGTCGGACAGGGAGACACCGGGGAGCTGTTTTTT. Its protein product is CASSVGQGDTGELFF.

V usage is TRBV15 and J usage is TRBJ1-1; no reliable D call. The CDR3 contains 14 residues. V gave up 0 bases and J gave up 7 bases, with 12 bases separating them. Germline assignment: CDR1 LNHNV and CDR2 YYDKDF (reference sequence). CDR3 residues: CATSRDTWGLEAFF. For the CDR3, the DNA is TGTGCCACCAGCAGAGATACCTGGGGTCTTGAAGCTTTCTTT.

The rearrangement uses TRBV5-1 and TRBJ1-1; D unresolved. CDR1 is SGHRS and CDR2 is YFSETQ in the germline V gene. Trimming stripped 1 base from V and 1 base from J, with 8 bases between. The CDR3 has 14 residues. The CDR3 bases are TGCGCCAGCAGCTTGACAGATACGAACACTGAAGCTTTCTTT. It specifies CASSLTDTNTEAFF. The variable domain in full, completed from reference TRBV5-1 and TRBJ1-1, reads KAGVTQTPRYLIKTRGQQVTLSCSPISGHRSVSWYQQTPGQGLQFLFEYFSETQRNKGNFPGRFSGRQFSNSRSEMNVSTLELGDSALYLCASSLTDTNTEAFFGQGTRLTVV.

The chain uses TRBV11-3 and TRBJ2-1; 9 positions agree with TRBD1. This CDR3 region has 17 residues. Germline CDR1 SGHNT, CDR2 YENEEA. V gave up 5 bases and J gave up 1 base; unmatched junction bases: 9. This chain's CDR3 is CASSTRDRVVSYNEQFF. The CDR3 nucleotides read TGTGCCAGCAGCACCAGGGACAGGGTGGTTTCCTACAATGAGCAGTTCTTC. Drawing the rest from reference TRBV11-3 and TRBJ2-1, the complete variable domain is EAGVVQSPRYKIIEKKQPVAFWCNPISGHNTLYWYLQNLGQGPELLIRYENEEAVDDSQLPKDRFSAERLKGVDSTLKIQPAELGDSAVYLCASSTRDRVVSYNEQFFGPGTRLTVL.

The V and J genes are TRBV28 and TRBJ2-2; possibly TRBD1 or TRBD2 for D (5 bases each). In germline, CDR1 is MDHEN, CDR2 SYDVKM. Trimming stripped 8 bases from V and 0 bases from J, with 7 bases between. This CDR3 has 13 amino acids. The CDR3 DNA sequence: TGTGCCAGCGGGACCCCGAACACCGGGGAGCTGTTTTTT. It specifies CASGTPNTGELFF.

This rearrangement joins TRBV30 to TRBJ1-1; unclear D gene. V shed 5 bases and J shed 4 bases, with 14 bases lying between them. Germline V gene lookup returns CDR1 GTSNPN and CDR2 SVGIG (reference sequence). This CDR3 spans 13 amino acids. DNA for the CDR3: TGTGCCTGGGCGTCGGGGTCTAGCACTGAAGCTTTCTTT. This translates into CAWASGSSTEAFF. Full variable domain (remainder filled in from reference TRBV30 and TRBJ1-1): SQTIHQWPATLVQPVGSPLSLECTVEGTSNPNLYWYRQAAGRGLQLLFYSVGIGQISSEVPQNLSASRPQDRQFILSSKKLLLSDSGFYLCAWASGSSTEAFFGQGTRLTVV.

The chain employs TRBV28 and TRBJ2-1, with TRBD2 as a possible D gene (5 bases). Germline V gene lookup returns CDR1 MDHEN and CDR2 SYDVKM. Trimming removed 3 bases from V and 0 bases from J, with 9 bases in between. This CDR3 is 15 amino acids long. The CDR3 protein is CASSFLEGSYNEQFF. CDR3 sequence (DNA): TGTGCCAGCAGTTTTCTTGAGGGCTCCTACAATGAGCAGTTCTTC.

The V gene is TRBV6-5, the J gene TRBJ2-7, with D possibly matching TRBD1 (5 bases). There are 14 residues in the CDR3. The ends were cut back, 5 bases at V and 4 bases at J, with 15 bases in the middle. Germline V gene sequence: CDR1 MNHEY, CDR2 SVGAGI. This CDR3 is CASSQGPNRYEQYF. The CDR3, as DNA: TGTGCCAGCAGTCAGGGTCCAAATCGGTACGAGCAGTACTTC.

The chain couples TRBV4-2 to TRBJ1-1; TRBD1 aligns across 7 bases. CDR3 size: 16 residues. From germline, CDR1 is LGHNA and CDR2 YNFKEQ. V dropped 0 bases and J dropped 8; count of bases not matched to a gene: 12. The CDR3 here is CASSQEWRQGSFEAFF. The CDR3 bases are TGTGCCAGCAGCCAAGAGTGGAGACAGGGAAGTTTCGAAGCTTTCTTT.

This chain links TRBV19 with TRBJ1-2; no definite D call. Per the germline V gene, CDR1 is LNHDA and CDR2 is SQIVND (reference sequence). The CDR3 loop spans 15 amino acids. The V end lost 8 bases, the J end lost 0 bases, and 16 bases lay between the germline ends. DNA of the CDR3: TGTGCCAGTGATGGGGAGGGCTCCTCTAACTATGGCTACACCTTC. Its translation is CASDGEGSSNYGYTF. Full variable domain (missing parts from reference TRBV19 and TRBJ1-2): DGGITQSPKYLFRKEGQNVTLSCEQNLNHDAMYWYRQDPGQGLRLIYYSQIVNDFQKGDIAEGYSVSREKKESFPLTVTSAQKNPTAFYLCASDGEGSSNYGYTFGSGTRLTVV.